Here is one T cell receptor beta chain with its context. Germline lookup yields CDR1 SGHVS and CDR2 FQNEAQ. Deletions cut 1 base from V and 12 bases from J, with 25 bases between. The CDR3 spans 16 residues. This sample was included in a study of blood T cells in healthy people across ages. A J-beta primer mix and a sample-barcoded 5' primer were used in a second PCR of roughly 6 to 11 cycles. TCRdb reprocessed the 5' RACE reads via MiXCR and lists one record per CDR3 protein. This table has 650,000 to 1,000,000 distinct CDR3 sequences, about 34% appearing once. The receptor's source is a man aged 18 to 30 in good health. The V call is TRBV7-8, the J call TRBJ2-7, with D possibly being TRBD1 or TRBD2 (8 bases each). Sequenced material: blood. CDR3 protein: CASSLESGGILADAYF. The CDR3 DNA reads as TGTGCCAGCAGCTTAGAATCAGGGGGCATACTAGCGGACGCGTACTTC.